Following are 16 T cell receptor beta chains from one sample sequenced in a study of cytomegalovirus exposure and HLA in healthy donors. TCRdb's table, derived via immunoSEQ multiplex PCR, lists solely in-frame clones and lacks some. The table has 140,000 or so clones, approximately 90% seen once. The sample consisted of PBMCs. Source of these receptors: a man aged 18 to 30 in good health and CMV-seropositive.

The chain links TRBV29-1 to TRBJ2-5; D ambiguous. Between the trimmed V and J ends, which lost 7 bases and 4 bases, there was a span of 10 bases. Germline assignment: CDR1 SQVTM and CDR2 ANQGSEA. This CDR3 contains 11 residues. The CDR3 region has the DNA TGCAGCGGGCGAGGTGTAGAGACCCAGTACTTC. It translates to CSGRGVETQYF.

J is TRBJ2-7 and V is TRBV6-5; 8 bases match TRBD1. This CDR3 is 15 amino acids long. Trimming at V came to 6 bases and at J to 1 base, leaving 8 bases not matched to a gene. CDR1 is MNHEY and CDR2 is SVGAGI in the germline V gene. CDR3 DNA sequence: TGTGCCAGCAGCCCCTCCCAGGGGGCTTCCTACGAGCAGTACTTC. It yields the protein CASSPSQGASYEQYF.

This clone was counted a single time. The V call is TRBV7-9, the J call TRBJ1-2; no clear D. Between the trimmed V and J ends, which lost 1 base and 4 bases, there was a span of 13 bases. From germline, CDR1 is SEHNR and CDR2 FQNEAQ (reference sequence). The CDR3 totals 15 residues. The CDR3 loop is CASSLGGLGFYGYTF. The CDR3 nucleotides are TGTGCCAGCAGCTTAGGAGGACTGGGCTTCTATGGCTACACCTTC.

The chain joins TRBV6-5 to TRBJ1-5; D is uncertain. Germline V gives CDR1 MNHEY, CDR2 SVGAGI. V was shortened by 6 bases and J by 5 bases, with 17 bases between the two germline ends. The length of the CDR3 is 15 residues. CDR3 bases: TGTGCCAGCAGGGGCTCCGGGAAGGGAGATCAGCCCCAGCATTTT. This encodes CASRGSGKGDQPQHF.

CDR3: CASSPDPGGTTDTQYF. CDR3 DNA sequence: TGTGCCAGCAGCCCAGACCCGGGGGGAACCACAGATACGCAGTATTTT. The chain has TRBV9 and TRBJ2-3; 7 bases line up with TRBD2. Germline V lookup: CDR1 SGDLS, CDR2 YYNGEE. The J segment lost 2 bases and the V segment lost 4 bases, leaving 10 bases of the junction unmatched. CDR3 length: 16 residues.

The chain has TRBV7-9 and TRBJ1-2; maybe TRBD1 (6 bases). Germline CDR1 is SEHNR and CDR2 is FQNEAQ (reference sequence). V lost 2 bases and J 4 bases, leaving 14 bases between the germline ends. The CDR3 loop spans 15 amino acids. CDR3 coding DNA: TGTGCCAGCAGCTTAAGGGCAGGGGAGGGCTATGGCTACACCTTC. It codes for CASSLRAGEGYGYTF.

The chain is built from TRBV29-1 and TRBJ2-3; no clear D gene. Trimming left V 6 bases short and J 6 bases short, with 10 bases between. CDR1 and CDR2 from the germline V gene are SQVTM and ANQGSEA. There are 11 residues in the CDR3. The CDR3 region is CSVSFGDTQYF. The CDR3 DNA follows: TGCAGCGTATCCTTCGGGGATACGCAGTATTTT.

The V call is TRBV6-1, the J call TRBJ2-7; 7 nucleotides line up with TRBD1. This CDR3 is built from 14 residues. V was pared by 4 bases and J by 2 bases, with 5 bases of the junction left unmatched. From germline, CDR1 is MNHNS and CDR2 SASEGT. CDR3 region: CASSVDRSTYEQYF. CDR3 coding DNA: TGTGCCAGCAGTGTGGACAGGAGCACCTACGAGCAGTACTTC.

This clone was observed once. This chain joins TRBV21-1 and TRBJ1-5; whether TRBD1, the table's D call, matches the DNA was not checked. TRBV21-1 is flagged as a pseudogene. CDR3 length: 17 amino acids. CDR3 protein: CASSKDLTGWGNQPQHF. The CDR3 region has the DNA TGTGCCAGCAGCAAAGATTTAACAGGCTGGGGCAATCAGCCCCAGCATTTT.

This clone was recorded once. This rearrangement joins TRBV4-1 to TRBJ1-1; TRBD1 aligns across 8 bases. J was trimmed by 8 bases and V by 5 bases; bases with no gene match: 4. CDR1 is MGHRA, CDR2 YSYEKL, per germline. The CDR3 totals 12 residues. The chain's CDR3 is CASSFHRGEAFF. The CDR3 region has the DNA TGCGCCAGCAGCTTTCACAGGGGGGAAGCTTTCTTT.

DNA of the CDR3: TGCGCCAGCACCCGGGACACGAACACTGAAGCTTTCTTT. It translates to CASTRDTNTEAFF. V gene TRBV5-1 combines with J gene TRBJ1-1, with a possible D match to TRBD1 (6 bases). The V gene lost 6 bases and the J gene lost 1 base, with 10 bases spanning the gap. Germline V CDR1 and CDR2: SGHRS, YFSETQ. The CDR3 extends over 13 amino acids.

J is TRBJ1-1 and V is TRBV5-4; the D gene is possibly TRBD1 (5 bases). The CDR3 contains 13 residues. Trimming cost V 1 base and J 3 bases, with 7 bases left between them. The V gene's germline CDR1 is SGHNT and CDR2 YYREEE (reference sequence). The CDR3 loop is CASSLNRHTEAFF. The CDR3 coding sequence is TGTGCCAGCAGCTTGAACAGGCACACTGAAGCTTTCTTT.

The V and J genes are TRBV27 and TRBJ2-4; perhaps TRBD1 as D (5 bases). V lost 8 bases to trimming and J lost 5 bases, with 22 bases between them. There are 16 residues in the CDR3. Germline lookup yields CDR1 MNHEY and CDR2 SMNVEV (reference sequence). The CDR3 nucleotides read TGTGCCAGCGGGGCCTCCCGTTGGCAGATTCAAAACATTCAGTACTTC. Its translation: CASGASRWQIQNIQYF.

DNA for the CDR3: TGTGCCGTCCCGGGGGGCACCATATATTTT. Its protein is CAVPGGTIYF. This chain connects TRBV7-9 to TRBJ1-3, with a weak D call TRBD1 (5 bases). Germline V gives CDR1 SEHNR, CDR2 FQNEAQ (reference sequence). V dropped 11 bases and J dropped 9 bases, with 11 bases sitting between them. There are 10 residues in the CDR3.

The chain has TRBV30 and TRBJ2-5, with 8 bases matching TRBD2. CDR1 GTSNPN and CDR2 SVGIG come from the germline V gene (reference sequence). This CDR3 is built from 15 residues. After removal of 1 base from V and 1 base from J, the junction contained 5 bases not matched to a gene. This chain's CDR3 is CAWSGSGGIQETQYF. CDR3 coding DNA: TGTGCCTGGAGTGGCAGCGGGGGTATCCAAGAGACCCAGTACTTC.

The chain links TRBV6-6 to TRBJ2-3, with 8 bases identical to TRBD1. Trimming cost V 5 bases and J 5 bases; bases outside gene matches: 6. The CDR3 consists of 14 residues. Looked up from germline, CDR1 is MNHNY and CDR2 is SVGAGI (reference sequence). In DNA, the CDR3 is TGTGCCAGCAGTCGAGGACAGGGAGGAGATACGCAGTATTTT. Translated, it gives CASSRGQGGDTQYF.